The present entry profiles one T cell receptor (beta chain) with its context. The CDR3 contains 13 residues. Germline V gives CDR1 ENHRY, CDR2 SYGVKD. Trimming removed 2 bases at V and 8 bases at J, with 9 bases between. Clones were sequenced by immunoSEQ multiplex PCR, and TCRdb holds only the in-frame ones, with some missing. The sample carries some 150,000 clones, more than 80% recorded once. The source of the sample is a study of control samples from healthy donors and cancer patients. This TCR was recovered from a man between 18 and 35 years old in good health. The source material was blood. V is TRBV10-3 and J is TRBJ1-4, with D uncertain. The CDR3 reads CAISETQSEKLFF. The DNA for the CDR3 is TGTGCCATCAGTGAGACTCAGTCCGAAAAACTGTTTTTT.